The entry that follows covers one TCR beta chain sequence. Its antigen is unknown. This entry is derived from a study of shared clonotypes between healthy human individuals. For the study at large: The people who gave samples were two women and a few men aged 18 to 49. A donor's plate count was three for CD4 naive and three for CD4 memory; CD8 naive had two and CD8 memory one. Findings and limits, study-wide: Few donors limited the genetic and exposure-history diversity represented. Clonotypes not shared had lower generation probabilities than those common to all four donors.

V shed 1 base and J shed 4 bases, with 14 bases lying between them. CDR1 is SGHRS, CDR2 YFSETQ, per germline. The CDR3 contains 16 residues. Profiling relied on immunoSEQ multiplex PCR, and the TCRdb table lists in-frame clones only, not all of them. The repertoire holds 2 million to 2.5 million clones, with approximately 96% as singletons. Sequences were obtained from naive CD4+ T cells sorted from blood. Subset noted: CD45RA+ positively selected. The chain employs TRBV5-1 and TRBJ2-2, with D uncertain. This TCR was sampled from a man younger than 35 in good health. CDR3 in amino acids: CASSLNPSLSTGELFF. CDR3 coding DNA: TGCGCCAGCAGCTTGAACCCCAGCCTGAGCACCGGGGAGCTGTTTTTT.